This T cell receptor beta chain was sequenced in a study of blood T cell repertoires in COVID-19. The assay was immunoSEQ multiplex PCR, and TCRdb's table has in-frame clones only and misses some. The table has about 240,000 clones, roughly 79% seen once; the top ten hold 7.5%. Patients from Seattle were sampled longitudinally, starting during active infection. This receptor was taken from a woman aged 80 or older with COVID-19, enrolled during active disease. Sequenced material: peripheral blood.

The CDR3 spells CASSEGTGKGNTIYF. In DNA, the CDR3 is TGTGCCAGCAGCGAAGGGACAGGGAAGGGAAACACCATATATTTT. The V call is TRBV5-6, the J call TRBJ1-3, with TRBD1 matching 9 bases. This CDR3 has 15 residues. Germline V CDR1 and CDR2: SGHDT, YYEEEE. Trimming at V came to 4 bases and at J to 4 bases, leaving 6 bases not matched to a gene. The full variable domain, with the rest looked up from reference TRBV5-6 and TRBJ1-3, is DAGVTQSPTHLIKTRGQQVTLRCSPKSGHDTVSWYQQALGQGPQFIFQYYEEEERQRGNFPDRFSGHQFPNYSSELNVNALLLGDSALYLCASSEGTGKGNTIYFGEGSWLTVV.